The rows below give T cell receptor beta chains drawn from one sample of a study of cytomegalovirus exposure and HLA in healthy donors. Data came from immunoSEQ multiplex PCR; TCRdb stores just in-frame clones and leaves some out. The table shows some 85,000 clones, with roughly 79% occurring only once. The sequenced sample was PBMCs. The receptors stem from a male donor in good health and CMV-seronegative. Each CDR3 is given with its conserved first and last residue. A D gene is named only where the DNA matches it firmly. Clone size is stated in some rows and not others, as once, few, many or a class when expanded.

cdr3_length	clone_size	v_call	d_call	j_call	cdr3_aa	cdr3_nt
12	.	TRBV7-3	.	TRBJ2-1	CASSLISNEQFF	TGTGCCAGCAGCTTAATTAGCAATGAGCAGTTCTTC
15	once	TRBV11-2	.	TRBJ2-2	CASSSWGANTGELFF	TGTGCCAGCAGCTCTTGGGGCGCGAACACCGGGGAGCTGTTTTTT
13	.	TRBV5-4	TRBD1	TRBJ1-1	CASSSRGPTEAFF	TGTGCCAGCAGCTCCAGGGGGCCCACTGAAGCTTTCTTT
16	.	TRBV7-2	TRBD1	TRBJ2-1	CASSLGRTGGLDEQFF	TGTGCCAGCAGCTTAGGGAGGACAGGGGGCTTGGATGAGCAGTTCTTC
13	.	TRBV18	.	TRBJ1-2	CASSPVSNYGYTF	TGTGCCAGCTCACCCGTCAGTAACTATGGCTACACCTTC
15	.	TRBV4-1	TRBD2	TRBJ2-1	CASSQIISGSNEQFF	TGCGCCAGCAGCCAAATAATAAGCGGGAGCAATGAGCAGTTCTTC
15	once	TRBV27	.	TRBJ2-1	CASSLNEGSYNEQFF	TGTGCCAGCAGTTTAAACGAGGGTTCCTACAATGAGCAGTTCTTC
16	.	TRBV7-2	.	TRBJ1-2	CASSSGGVRPNYGYTF	TGTGCCAGCAGCTCCGGCGGTGTGCGACCTAACTATGGCTACACCTTC
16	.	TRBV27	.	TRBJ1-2	CASSPTTDGFWGRYTF	TGTGCCAGCAGCCCTACCACTGACGGGTTTTGGGGCCGCTACACCTTC
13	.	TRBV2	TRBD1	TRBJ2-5	CASSRDREETQYF	TGTGCCAGCAGCCGGGACAGGGAAGAGACCCAGTACTTC
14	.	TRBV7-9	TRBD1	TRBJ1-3	CASSLRDSGNTIYF	TGTGCCAGCAGCTTACGGGACAGCGGAAACACCATATATTTT